Below, 26 T cell receptor beta chains from the same sample are listed, as sequenced in a study of blood T cell repertoires in COVID-19. The table came from immunoSEQ multiplex PCR; TCRdb's copy has only in-frame clones and leaves some out. The repertoire consists of 150,000 to 200,000 clones, with 70% to 90% occurring once and the leading ten covering roughly 0.95%. The specimen was peripheral blood. The receptor set was obtained from a man between 18 and 29 years old with acute or convalescent COVID-19.

As to this clone: Other DNA variants within this sample encode the same CDR3. The CDR3 DNA follows: TGTGCCAGTAGCCGCAGGGAGAACACTGAAGCTTTCTTT. As protein: CASSRRENTEAFF. The rearrangement joins TRBV19 to TRBJ1-1, with a weak D call TRBD1 (5 bases). V was clipped by 6 bases and J by 1 base, with 9 bases between them. The CDR3 extends over 13 amino acids. Germline CDR1 reads LNHDA; CDR2 reads SQIVND (reference sequence).

The chain joins TRBV5-1 to TRBJ2-3, with D tentatively TRBD2 (6 bases). The CDR3 length is 15 residues. Germline V gives CDR1 SGHRS, CDR2 YFSETQ. Trimming removed 4 bases at V and 3 bases at J, with 15 bases between. CDR3 nucleotides: TGCGCCAGCAGCACATGGGGGGTACGGACAGATACGCAGTATTTT. The encoded protein is CASSTWGVRTDTQYF.

The genes are TRBV9 and TRBJ2-2, with D possibly matching TRBD1 (6 bases). V was cut by 5 bases and J by 0 bases, with 11 bases left in between. Germline V lookup: CDR1 SGDLS, CDR2 YYNGEE. The CDR3 is 15 residues long. As DNA, the CDR3 is TGTGCCAGCAGGTCCGGGACAACGAACACCGGGGAGCTGTTTTTT. This sequence encodes CASRSGTTNTGELFF.

The V gene is TRBV9, the J gene TRBJ1-2, with D perhaps matching TRBD1 (6 bases). This CDR3 has 13 residues. The germline V gene has CDR1 SGDLS and CDR2 YYNGEE. The V end lost 0 bases, the J end lost 6 bases, and 9 bases lay between the germline ends. The CDR3 DNA reads TGTGCCAGCAGCGTAGGCGGGGGCAATGGCTACACCTTC. The encoded protein is CASSVGGGNGYTF.

This chain links TRBV27 with TRBJ1-5; weak D call: TRBD1 (5 bases). Per the germline V gene, CDR1 is MNHEY and CDR2 is SMNVEV (reference sequence). The CDR3 has 13 amino acids. Trimming took off 4 bases at V and 9 bases at J, with 13 bases between the two ends. CDR3 sequence (DNA): TGTGCCAGCAGTTATGGGGCGGGGAGGCCCCAGCATTTT. It codes for CASSYGAGRPQHF.

The chain combines TRBV5-4 with TRBJ2-2; D is possibly TRBD1 (6 bases). The V gene lost 4 bases and the J gene lost 4 bases, with 14 bases spanning the gap. The CDR3 loop spans 15 amino acids. Per the germline V gene, CDR1 is SGHNT and CDR2 is YYREEE (reference sequence). CDR3 amino acids: CASSAGQGITGELFF. For the CDR3, the DNA is TGTGCCAGCAGCGCAGGTCAGGGGATCACCGGGGAGCTGTTTTTT.

The V call is TRBV27, the J call TRBJ2-3, with 7 bases aligning to TRBD2. In germline, CDR1 is MNHEY, CDR2 SMNVEV (reference sequence). The CDR3 is 15 residues long. The ends lost 6 bases at V and 1 base at J; junction bases unmatched: 7. The CDR3 is CASSLVGGGTDTQYF. CDR3 sequence (DNA): TGTGCCAGCAGCCTGGTGGGGGGGGGCACAGATACGCAGTATTTT.

CDR3 sequence: CASRVAGLYEQYF. In nucleotides, the CDR3 is TGTGCCAGCAGGGTGGCAGGCCTCTACGAGCAGTACTTC. V and J are TRBV7-2 and TRBJ2-7, with unresolved D. The germline gives CDR1 SGHTA, CDR2 FQGNSA. Trimming removed 6 bases from V and 3 bases from J, with 12 bases in between. The CDR3 has 13 residues. The whole variable domain, remainder taken from reference TRBV7-2 and TRBJ2-7, is GAGVSQSPSNKVTEKGKDVELRCDPISGHTALYWYRQSLGQGLEFLIYFQGNSAPDKSGLPSDRFSAERTGGSVSTLTIQRTQQEDSAVYLCASRVAGLYEQYFGPGTRLTVT.

The chain has TRBV7-3 and TRBJ2-3; D is uncertain. Germline values: CDR1 SGHTA, CDR2 FQGTGA. V lost 5 bases and J 2 bases, leaving 8 bases between the germline ends. The CDR3 has 13 residues. The CDR3 here is CASSRADTDTQYF. In nucleotides, the CDR3 is TGTGCCAGCAGCCGAGCCGACACAGATACGCAGTATTTT.

This clone occurred once. This sequence joins TRBV18 and TRBJ1-2; no definite D call. The CDR3 runs 13 residues. Per germline, CDR1 KGHSH and CDR2 LQKENI. Trimming removed 2 bases at V and 3 bases at J, with 7 bases between. The CDR3, as DNA: TGTGCCAGCTCACCAGAGGTTTACTATGGCTACACCTTC. Its protein is CASSPEVYYGYTF.

Written as DNA, the CDR3 is TGTGCCAGCAAAGCTGGAGGTTGGAATTCACCCCTCCACTTT. Translation: CASKAGGWNSPLHF. The chain combines TRBV6-5 with TRBJ1-6; D is ambiguous. There are 14 residues in the CDR3. Trimming shortened V by 7 bases and J by 7 bases, and 14 bases separated the two germline ends. Germline values: CDR1 MNHEY, CDR2 SVGAGI.

This rearrangement joins TRBV19 to TRBJ1-6; D is possibly TRBD1 (5 bases). V was clipped by 6 bases and J by 9 bases, with 18 bases between them. The CDR3 runs 15 residues. CDR1 LNHDA and CDR2 SQIVND come from the germline V gene (reference sequence). Here the CDR3 reads CASSRDRGEASPLHF. The CDR3 DNA follows: TGTGCCAGTAGCCGAGACCGGGGGGAGGCTTCACCCCTCCACTTT.

The chain has TRBV6-2 or TRBV6-3 and TRBJ1-6; 8 bases agree with TRBD1. Per the germline V gene, CDR1 is MNHEY and CDR2 is SVGEGT. The CDR3 spans 14 residues. V dropped 3 bases and J dropped 10; count of bases not matched to a gene: 5. The chain's CDR3 is CASSYRTGNSPLHF. CDR3 nucleotides: TGTGCCAGCAGTTATCGGACAGGGAACTCACCCCTCCACTTT.

The chain employs TRBV6-5 and TRBJ2-7; a possible D gene is TRBD1 (7 bases). Trimming cost V 8 bases and J 3 bases, with 14 bases left between them. Germline lookup yields CDR1 MNHEY and CDR2 SVGAGI. This CDR3 is 13 amino acids long. The CDR3 nucleotides are TGTGCCAGCGCGGGACAGCCATACTACGAGCAGTACGTC. Translated, it gives CASAGQPYYEQYV.

V is TRBV13 and J is TRBJ2-2; 8 bases align to TRBD1. The V and J ends lost 3 bases and 5 bases, in that order; junction bases with no gene match: 5. CDR3 length equals 15 residues. Germline loops: CDR1 PRHDT, CDR2 FYEKMQ (reference sequence). CDR3 DNA sequence: TGTGCCAGCAGCTTCAGGGGGCGCGGGACCGGGGAGCTGTTTTTT. Protein sequence: CASSFRGRGTGELFF.

To note about this clone: Compared with germline, one end of the junction differs, possibly owing to a read error. V gene TRBV4-1 combines with J gene TRBJ2-3; a possible D gene is TRBD2 (5 bases). The CDR3 contains 15 residues. The germline V gene encodes CDR1 MGHRA and CDR2 YSYEKL. DNA for the CDR3: TGCGCCAGCACCCAACCGGGGTCCGCAGCAGATACGCAGTATTTT. Residues: CASTQPGSAADTQYF.

The chain has TRBV19 and TRBJ1-5; 9 nucleotides agree with TRBD1. Germline V lookup: CDR1 LNHDA, CDR2 SQIVND (reference sequence). V dropped 7 bases and J dropped 7; count of bases not matched to a gene: 8. The CDR3 is 14 residues long. Here the CDR3 reads CASTVQGARQPQHF. CDR3 nucleotide sequence: TGTGCCAGTACCGTACAGGGGGCTCGACAGCCCCAGCATTTT.

This clone was observed a handful of times. The V gene is TRBV2, the J gene TRBJ1-2; no reliable D call. The V and J ends lost 6 bases and 4 bases respectively, with 12 bases between them. The CDR3 length is 13 residues. Germline CDR1 SNHLY, CDR2 FYNNEI. The CDR3 DNA is TGTGCCAGCAGCGAATCTCGGAGCTATGGCTACACCTTC. Its translation is CASSESRSYGYTF.

The chain has TRBV5-1 and TRBJ1-2, with D possibly being TRBD1 (5 bases). This CDR3 is 14 amino acids long. The germline V and J ends were trimmed by 2 bases and 2 bases, with 10 bases remaining between them. The V gene's germline CDR1 is SGHRS and CDR2 YFSETQ. This CDR3 is CASSLGDSNYGYTF. CDR3 sequence (DNA): TGCGCCAGCAGCTTAGGTGACAGCAACTATGGCTACACCTTC.

V usage is TRBV2 and J usage is TRBJ1-1; the match to TRBD1 covers 9 bases. After removal of 6 bases from V and 0 bases from J, the junction contained 2 bases not matched to a gene. Germline CDR1 SNHLY, CDR2 FYNNEI. The CDR3 runs 14 residues. CDR3 nucleotides: TGTGCCAGCAGCCGGACAGGGGTGAACACTGAAGCTTTCTTT. This gives the protein CASSRTGVNTEAFF.

This rearrangement joins TRBV28 to TRBJ1-3, with D tentatively TRBD1 (5 bases). Trimming took 2 bases from V and 0 from J, leaving 14 bases between them. The germline CDR1 and CDR2 sequences are MDHEN and SYDVKM. This CDR3 is built from 17 residues. Here the CDR3 DNA reads TGTGCCAGCAGTTTAAGGGGAAGCAGTATCTCTGGAAACACCATATATTTT. Amino acids: CASSLRGSSISGNTIYF.

This clone was seen just once. The gene calls are TRBV30 and TRBJ2-7, with TRBD2 identical over 11 bases. V gave up 2 bases and J gave up 7 bases; unmatched junction bases: 10. The CDR3 has 15 amino acids. CDR1 is GTSNPN and CDR2 is SVGIG in the germline V gene (reference sequence). This CDR3 is CAWSPISGGAQEQYF. The CDR3 nucleotides are TGTGCCTGGAGTCCTATTAGCGGGGGGGCTCAGGAGCAGTACTTC.

The chain couples TRBV4-2 to TRBJ1-2; 10 bases align to TRBD1. V shed 1 base, J shed 5 bases, and the junction held 4 bases outside the gene matches. From germline, CDR1 is LGHNA and CDR2 YNFKEQ. This CDR3 region has 15 residues. The CDR3 nucleotides read TGTGCCAGCAGCCAAGGGGAGGGACAGGGGTATGGCTACACCTTC. Encoded protein: CASSQGEGQGYGYTF.

This clone was seen once. The chain recombines TRBV7-2 with TRBJ1-1; no clear D. The germline V gene has CDR1 SGHTA and CDR2 FQGNSA. This CDR3 comprises 15 residues. Trimming left V 0 bases short and J 1 base short, with 9 bases between. CDR3 in amino acids: CASSLARMRNTEAFF. The DNA for the CDR3 is TGTGCCAGCAGCTTAGCTAGAATGAGGAACACTGAAGCTTTCTTT.

The CDR3 protein is CASSKENKHASYEQYF. DNA for the CDR3: TGTGCCAGCAGCAAAGAAAACAAACACGCTTCCTACGAGCAGTACTTC. This chain links TRBV21-1 with TRBJ2-7; the listed D gene, TRBD1, was not tested against the DNA. TRBV21-1 is described as a pseudogene. The CDR3 loop spans 16 amino acids.

The chain couples TRBV7-9 to TRBJ2-7; 8 bases match TRBD1. J lost 1 base, V lost 5 bases, and 4 bases had no gene match. Germline V gene data show CDR1 as SEHNR and CDR2 as FQNEAQ (reference sequence). The CDR3 runs to 14 residues. CDR3 in DNA: TGTGCCAGCAGCCCCCGGGACAGGTCCTACGAGCAGTACTTC. Amino acids: CASSPRDRSYEQYF.